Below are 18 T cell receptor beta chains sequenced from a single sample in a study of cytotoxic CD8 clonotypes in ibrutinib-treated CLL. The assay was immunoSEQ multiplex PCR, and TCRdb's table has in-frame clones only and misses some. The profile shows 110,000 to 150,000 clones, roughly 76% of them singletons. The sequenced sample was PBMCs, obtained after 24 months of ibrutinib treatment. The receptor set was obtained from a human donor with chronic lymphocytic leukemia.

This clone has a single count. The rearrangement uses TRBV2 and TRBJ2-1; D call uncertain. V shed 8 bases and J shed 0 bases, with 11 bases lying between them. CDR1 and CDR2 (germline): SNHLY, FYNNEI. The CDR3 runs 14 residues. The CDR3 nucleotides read TGTGCCAGCCCCCTTCCAAGCTCCTACAATGAGCAGTTCTTC. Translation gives CASPLPSSYNEQFF. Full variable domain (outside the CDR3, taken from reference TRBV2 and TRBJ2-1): EPEVTQTPSHQVTQMGQEVILRCVPISNHLYFYWYRQILGQKVEFLVSFYNNEISEKSEIFDDQFSVERPDGSNFTLKIRSTKLEDSAMYFCASPLPSSYNEQFFGPGTRLTVL.

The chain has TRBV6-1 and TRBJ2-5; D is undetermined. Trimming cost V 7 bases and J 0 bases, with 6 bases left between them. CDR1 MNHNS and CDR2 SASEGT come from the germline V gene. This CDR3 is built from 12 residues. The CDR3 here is CASTQYQETQYF. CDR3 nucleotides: TGTGCCAGCACCCAGTACCAAGAGACCCAGTACTTC.

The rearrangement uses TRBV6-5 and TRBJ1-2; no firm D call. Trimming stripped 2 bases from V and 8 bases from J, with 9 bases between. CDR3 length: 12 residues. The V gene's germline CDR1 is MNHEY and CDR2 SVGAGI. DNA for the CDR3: TGTGCCAGCAGTTACCGGGGTTACGGCTACACCTTC. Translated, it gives CASSYRGYGYTF.

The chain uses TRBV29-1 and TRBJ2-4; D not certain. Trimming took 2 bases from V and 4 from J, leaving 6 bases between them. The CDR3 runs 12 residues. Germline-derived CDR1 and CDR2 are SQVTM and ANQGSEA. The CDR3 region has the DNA TGCAGCGTTGAAAGAGGAAAAAACATTCAGTACTTC. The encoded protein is CSVERGKNIQYF. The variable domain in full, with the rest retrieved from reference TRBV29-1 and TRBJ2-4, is SAVISQKPSRDICQRGTSLTIQCQVDSQVTMMFWYRQQPGQSLTLIATANQGSEATYESGFVIDKFPISRPNLTFSTLTVSNMSPEDSSIYLCSVERGKNIQYFGAGTRLSVL.

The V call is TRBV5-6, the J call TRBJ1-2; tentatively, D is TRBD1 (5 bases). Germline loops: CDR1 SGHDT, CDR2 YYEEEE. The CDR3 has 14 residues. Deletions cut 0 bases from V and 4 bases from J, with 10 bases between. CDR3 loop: CASSLGPTVYGYTF. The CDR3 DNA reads TGTGCCAGCAGCTTGGGGCCGACAGTCTATGGCTACACCTTC.

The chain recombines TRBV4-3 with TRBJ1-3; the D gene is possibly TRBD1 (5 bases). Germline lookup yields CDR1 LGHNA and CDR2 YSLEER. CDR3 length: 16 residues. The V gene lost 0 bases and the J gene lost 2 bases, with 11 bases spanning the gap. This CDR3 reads CASSQDPAGPGNTIYF. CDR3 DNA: TGCGCCAGCAGCCAAGATCCCGCGGGACCTGGAAACACCATATATTTT.

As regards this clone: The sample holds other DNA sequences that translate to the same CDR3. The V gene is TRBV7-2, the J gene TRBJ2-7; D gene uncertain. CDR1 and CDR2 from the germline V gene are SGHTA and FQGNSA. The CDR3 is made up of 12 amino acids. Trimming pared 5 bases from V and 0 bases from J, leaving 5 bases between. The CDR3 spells CASSQSSYEQYF. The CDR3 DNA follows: TGTGCCAGCAGCCAGAGCTCCTACGAGCAGTACTTC.

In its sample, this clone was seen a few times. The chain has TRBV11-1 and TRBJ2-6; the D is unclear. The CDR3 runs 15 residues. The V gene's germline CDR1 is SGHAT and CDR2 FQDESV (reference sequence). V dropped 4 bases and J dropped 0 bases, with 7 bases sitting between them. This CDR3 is CASSWGTSGANVLTF. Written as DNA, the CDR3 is TGTGCCAGCAGCTGGGGTACCTCTGGGGCCAACGTCCTGACTTTC.

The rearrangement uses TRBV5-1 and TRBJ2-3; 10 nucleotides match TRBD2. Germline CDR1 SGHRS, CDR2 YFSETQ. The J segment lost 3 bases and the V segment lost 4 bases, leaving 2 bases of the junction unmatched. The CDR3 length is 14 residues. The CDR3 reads CASSMGLATDTQYF. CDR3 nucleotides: TGCGCCAGCAGCATGGGACTAGCGACAGATACGCAGTATTTT. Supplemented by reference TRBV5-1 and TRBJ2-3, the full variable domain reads KAGVTQTPRYLIKTRGQQVTLSCSPISGHRSVSWYQQTPGQGLQFLFEYFSETQRNKGNFPGRFSGRQFSNSRSEMNVSTLELGDSALYLCASSMGLATDTQYFGPGTRLTVL.

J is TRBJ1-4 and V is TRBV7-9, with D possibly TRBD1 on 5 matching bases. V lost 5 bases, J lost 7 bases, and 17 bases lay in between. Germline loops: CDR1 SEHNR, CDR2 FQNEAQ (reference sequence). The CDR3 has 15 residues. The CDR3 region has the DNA TGTGCCAGCAGCCTCAGACTCGGGGGGACTGAAAAACTGTTTTTT. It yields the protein CASSLRLGGTEKLFF.

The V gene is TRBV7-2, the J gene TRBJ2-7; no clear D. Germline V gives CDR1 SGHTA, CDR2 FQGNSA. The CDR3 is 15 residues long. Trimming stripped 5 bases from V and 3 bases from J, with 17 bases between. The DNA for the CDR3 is TGTGCCAGCAGCCCCCCGTCGGCAGGTGGCTACGAGCAGTACTTC. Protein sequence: CASSPPSAGGYEQYF.

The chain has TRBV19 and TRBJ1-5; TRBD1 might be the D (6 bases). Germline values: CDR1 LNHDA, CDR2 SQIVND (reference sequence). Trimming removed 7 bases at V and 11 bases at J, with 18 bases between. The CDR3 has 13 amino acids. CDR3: CASTRGQFFAQHF. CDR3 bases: TGTGCCAGTACAAGGGGACAATTTTTTGCCCAGCATTTT.

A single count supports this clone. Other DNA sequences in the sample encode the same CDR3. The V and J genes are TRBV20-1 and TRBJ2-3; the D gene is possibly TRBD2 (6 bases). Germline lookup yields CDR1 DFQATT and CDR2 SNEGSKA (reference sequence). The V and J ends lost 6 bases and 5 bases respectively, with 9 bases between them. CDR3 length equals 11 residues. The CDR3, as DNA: TGCAGTGCCCCGGGGGTAGATACGCAGTATTTT. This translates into CSAPGVDTQYF.

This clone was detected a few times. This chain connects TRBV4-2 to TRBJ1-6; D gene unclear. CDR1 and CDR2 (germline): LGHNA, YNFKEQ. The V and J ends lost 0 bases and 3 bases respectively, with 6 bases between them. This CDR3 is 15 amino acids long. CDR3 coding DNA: TGTGCCAGCAGCCAAGATAGTCTCTATAATTCACCCCTCCACTTT. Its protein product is CASSQDSLYNSPLHF.

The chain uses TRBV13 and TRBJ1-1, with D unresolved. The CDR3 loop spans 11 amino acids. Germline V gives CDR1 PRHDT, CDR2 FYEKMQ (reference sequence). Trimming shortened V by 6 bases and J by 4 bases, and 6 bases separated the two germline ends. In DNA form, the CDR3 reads TGTGCCAGCAGGTGGGGCACTGAAGCTTTCTTT. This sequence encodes CASRWGTEAFF. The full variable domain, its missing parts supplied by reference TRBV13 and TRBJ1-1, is AAGVIQSPRHLIKEKRETATLKCYPIPRHDTVYWYQQGPGQDPQFLISFYEKMQSDKGSIPDRFSAQQFSDYHSELNMSSLELGDSALYFCASRWGTEAFFGQGTRLTVV.

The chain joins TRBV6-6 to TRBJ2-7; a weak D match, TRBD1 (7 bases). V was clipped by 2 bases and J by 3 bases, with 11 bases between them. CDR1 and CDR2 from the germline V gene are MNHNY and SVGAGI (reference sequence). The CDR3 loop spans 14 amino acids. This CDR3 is CASSYGGGLYEQYF. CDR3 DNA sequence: TGTGCCAGCAGTTACGGAGGGGGCCTCTACGAGCAGTACTTC.

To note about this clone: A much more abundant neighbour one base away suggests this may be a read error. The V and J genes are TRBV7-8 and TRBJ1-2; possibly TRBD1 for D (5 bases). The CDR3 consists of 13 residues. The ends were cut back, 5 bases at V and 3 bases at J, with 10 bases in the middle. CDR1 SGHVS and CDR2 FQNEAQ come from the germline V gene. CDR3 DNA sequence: TGTGCCAGCAGCCCCCGGGGCGACTATGGCTACACCTTC. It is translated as CASSPRGDYGYTF.

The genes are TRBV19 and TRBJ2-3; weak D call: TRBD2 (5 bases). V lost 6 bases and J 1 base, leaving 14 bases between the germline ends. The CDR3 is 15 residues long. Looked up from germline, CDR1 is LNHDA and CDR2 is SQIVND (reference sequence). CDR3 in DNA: TGTGCCAGTAGGGCGGGCGACGGGCGCACAGATACGCAGTATTTT. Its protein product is CASRAGDGRTDTQYF. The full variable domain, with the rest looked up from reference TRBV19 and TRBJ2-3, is DGGITQSPKYLFRKEGQNVTLSCEQNLNHDAMYWYRQDPGQGLRLIYYSQIVNDFQKGDIAEGYSVSREKKESFPLTVTSAQKNPTAFYLCASRAGDGRTDTQYFGPGTRLTVL.